The 28 T cell receptor beta chains in this list originate from one sample, sequenced in a study of shared T cell receptors in the human thymus. The data were produced by immunoSEQ multiplex PCR, yet TCRdb's version contains in-frame clones alone and is incomplete. The table has hundreds of thousands of clones, 87% seen once. These data were also reused for a study on human thymus T cells.

Sequencing used thymocytes. These receptors came from a boy under three years old with a congenital heart defect.

The J gene is TRBJ1-1, the V gene TRBV29-1; D is possibly TRBD1 (5 bases). V was clipped by 5 bases and J by 3 bases, with 16 bases between them. This CDR3 is 14 amino acids long. In germline, CDR1 is SQVTM, CDR2 ANQGSEA. In DNA, the CDR3 is TGCAGCGTTTTTCAGGGCAGAGGACACACTGAAGCTTTCTTT. Protein sequence: CSVFQGRGHTEAFF.

The V call is TRBV6-1, the J call TRBJ1-1; possible D gene TRBD1, 5 bases. Trimming left V 8 bases short and J 1 base short, with 14 bases between. The CDR3 loop spans 14 amino acids. Germline CDR1 and CDR2: MNHNS and SASEGT. CDR3 sequence (DNA): TGTGCCAGCCGTGGGGGGGGAACGAACACTGAAGCTTTCTTT. As protein: CASRGGGTNTEAFF.

The chain employs TRBV5-6 and TRBJ1-2; 9 nucleotides align to TRBD1. V dropped 3 bases and J dropped 2; count of bases not matched to a gene: 8. The length of the CDR3 is 16 residues. CDR1 and CDR2 (germline): SGHDT, YYEEEE. This CDR3 is CASSWGNRGLNYGYTF. Written as DNA, the CDR3 is TGTGCCAGCAGCTGGGGAAACAGGGGGCTCAACTATGGCTACACCTTC.

The chain recombines TRBV29-1 with TRBJ1-1; D remains ambiguous. Trimming shortened V by 0 bases and J by 7 bases, and 6 bases separated the two germline ends. The CDR3 is 11 amino acids. Per the germline V gene, CDR1 is SQVTM and CDR2 is ANQGSEA. The CDR3 nucleotides are TGCAGCGTTGAAGACAGTGGTGAAGCTTTCTTT. Translated, it gives CSVEDSGEAFF.

This chain joins TRBV4-3 and TRBJ2-1, with D perhaps TRBD2 (6 bases). The germline gives CDR1 LGHNA, CDR2 YSLEER. The CDR3 is 18 amino acids. The germline V and J ends were trimmed by 0 bases and 6 bases, with 21 bases remaining between them. This chain's CDR3 is CASSQDWRGENGSNEQFF. Here the CDR3 DNA reads TGCGCCAGCAGCCAAGATTGGAGGGGCGAAAACGGATCCAATGAGCAGTTCTTC.

The chain carries TRBV5-6 and TRBJ1-6, with TRBD1 matching 8 bases. Per germline, CDR1 SGHDT and CDR2 YYEEEE. This CDR3 contains 18 residues. Trimming removed 3 bases from V and 3 bases from J; junction bases left unmatched: 11. CDR3 nucleotide sequence: TGTGCCAGCAGCTGGCAAAGACAGGGGCACGACTATAATTCACCCCTCCACTTT. Translation gives CASSWQRQGHDYNSPLHF.

This clone has more than one count but fewer than ten. V is TRBV18 and J is TRBJ2-3; 14 nucleotides match TRBD2. V gave up 6 bases and J gave up 2 bases; unmatched junction bases: 19. Germline assignment: CDR1 KGHSH and CDR2 LQKENI. The CDR3 has 21 amino acids. CDR3 sequence: CASSSRRGLAGEAHPTDTQYF. DNA for the CDR3: TGTGCCAGCTCGTCAAGGCGGGGACTAGCGGGGGAGGCCCACCCCACAGATACGCAGTATTTT. The variable domain in full, completed from reference TRBV18 and TRBJ2-3, reads NAGVMQNPRHLVRRRGQEARLRCSPMKGHSHVYWYRQLPEEGLKFMVYLQKENIIDESGMPKERFSAEFPKEGPSILRIQQVVRGDSAAYFCASSSRRGLAGEAHPTDTQYFGPGTRLTVL.

The CDR3 DNA follows: TGTGCCAGCAGCCCGCAGGGATCTGAAAAACTGTTTTTT. Its protein is CASSPQGSEKLFF. The V gene is TRBV5-6, the J gene TRBJ1-4; maybe TRBD1 (5 bases). CDR1 and CDR2 from the germline V gene are SGHDT and YYEEEE. The length of the CDR3 is 13 residues. V lost 4 bases to trimming and J lost 7 bases, with 11 bases between them.

The V call is TRBV28, the J call TRBJ1-2; 7 bases match TRBD1. The CDR3 is 15 residues long. CDR1 and CDR2 from the germline V gene are MDHEN and SYDVKM. The J segment lost 7 bases and the V segment lost 4 bases, leaving 12 bases of the junction unmatched. The CDR3 region is CASSSDREDDGGYTF. In nucleotides, the CDR3 is TGTGCCAGCAGTTCAGACAGGGAGGACGATGGTGGCTACACCTTC.

The rearrangement joins TRBV7-2 to TRBJ2-7; 7 positions agree with TRBD2. Looked up from germline, CDR1 is SGHTA and CDR2 is FQGNSA. The CDR3 runs 15 residues. V was pared by 4 bases and J by 3 bases, with 9 bases of the junction left unmatched. DNA of the CDR3: TGTGCCAGCAGCTCCAGACTAGCTCCCCACTACGAGCAGTACTTC. Translated: CASSSRLAPHYEQYF.

This chain joins TRBV9 and TRBJ2-2; D gene uncertain. This CDR3 is 16 amino acids long. V dropped 1 base and J dropped 0 bases, with 10 bases sitting between them. The germline V gene encodes CDR1 SGDLS and CDR2 YYNGEE. CDR3 region: CASSVRVRTNTGELFF. The CDR3, as DNA: TGTGCCAGCAGCGTACGGGTGCGGACGAACACCGGGGAGCTGTTTTTT. The complete variable domain, with remaining parts taken from reference TRBV9 and TRBJ2-2, reads DSGVTQTPKHLITATGQRVTLRCSPRSGDLSVYWYQQSLDQGLQFLIQYYNGEERAKGNILERFSAQQFPDLHSELNLSSLELGDSALYFCASSVRVRTNTGELFFGEGSRLTVL.

The chain uses TRBV6-5 and TRBJ1-2, with TRBD1 as a possible D gene (6 bases). Trimming pared 0 bases from V and 8 bases from J, leaving 16 bases between. The CDR3 is 15 amino acids. The germline CDR1 and CDR2 sequences are MNHEY and SVGAGI. CDR3 in amino acids: CASSYSNAGDRGYTF. The CDR3 DNA sequence: TGTGCCAGCAGTTACTCGAATGCAGGGGATAGGGGCTACACCTTC.

V gene TRBV19 combines with J gene TRBJ2-1; no clear D. Germline CDR1 LNHDA, CDR2 SQIVND (reference sequence). V lost 3 bases, J lost 10 bases, and 10 bases lay in between. This CDR3 is built from 12 residues. The CDR3 nucleotides are TGTGCCAGTAGTATTCCCTGTAAAGAGCAGTTCTTC. Translation gives CASSIPCKEQFF.

Points on this clone: An end of the junction does not agree with germline; a read error may underlie this. Other DNA sequences within the sample encode an identical CDR3. The V and J genes are TRBV4-2 and TRBJ1-1, with TRBD1 as a possible D gene (6 bases). The CDR3 is 15 residues long. The germline V gene has CDR1 LGHNA and CDR2 YNFKEQ. Written as DNA, the CDR3 is TGTGCCAGCAGCCAATGGGACACTAAGAACACTGAGGCTTTCTTT. This encodes CASSQWDTKNTEAFF.

The gene calls are TRBV5-5 and TRBJ2-1; TRBD2 agrees at 11 bases. The J segment lost 6 bases and the V segment lost 4 bases, leaving 9 bases of the junction unmatched. The germline V gene has CDR1 SGHKS and CDR2 YYEKEE (reference sequence). This CDR3 spans 16 amino acids. CDR3 coding DNA: TGTGCCAGCAGCGTCCCTTTAGCGGGGGGGCTCAATGAGCAGTTCTTC. Residues: CASSVPLAGGLNEQFF.

This clone was seen just once. This sequence joins TRBV7-2 and TRBJ1-2; 7 bases map to TRBD1. CDR1 SGHTA and CDR2 FQGNSA come from the germline V gene. V dropped 1 base and J dropped 4; count of bases not matched to a gene: 12. The CDR3 covers 17 residues. As DNA, the CDR3 is TGTGCCAGCAGCTTAGACCGGGGACAGAAGTATGGCTATGGCTACACCTTC. It translates to CASSLDRGQKYGYGYTF. Supplemented by reference TRBV7-2 and TRBJ1-2, the full variable domain reads GAGVSQSPSNKVTEKGKDVELRCDPISGHTALYWYRQSLGQGLEFLIYFQGNSAPDKSGLPSDRFSAERTGGSVSTLTIQRTQQEDSAVYLCASSLDRGQKYGYGYTFGSGTRLTVV.

In this sample, this clone turned up once. V gene TRBV6-1 combines with J gene TRBJ1-6; 9 bases agree with TRBD1. Germline values: CDR1 MNHNS, CDR2 SASEGT. The CDR3 loop spans 18 amino acids. V lost 3 bases to trimming and J lost 0 bases; unmatched junction nucleotides: 6. CDR3 sequence reads: CASSETGGEGSYNSPLHF. The DNA for the CDR3 is TGTGCCAGCAGTGAGACAGGGGGAGAGGGCTCCTATAATTCACCCCTCCACTTT.

As concerns this clone: One end of the junction is discordant with germline, which a read error may explain. This chain uses TRBV28 with TRBJ2-1; 14 nucleotides match TRBD2. Germline V gene sequence: CDR1 MDHEN, CDR2 SYDVKM. This CDR3 region has 15 residues. The CDR3 coding sequence is TGTGCCAGCACCCTCGGGACTAGCGGGAGTGATGAGCAATTCTTC. Its translation: CASTLGTSGSDEQFF.

This sequence joins TRBV7-2 and TRBJ2-2; the D gene is possibly TRBD2 (5 bases). Germline assignment: CDR1 SGHTA and CDR2 FQGNSA. V was pared by 1 base and J by 5 bases, with 11 bases between. The CDR3 is 15 residues long. This CDR3 is CASSLGGGGTGELFF. In DNA, the CDR3 is TGTGCCAGCAGCTTAGGTGGCGGAGGTACCGGGGAGCTGTTTTTT.

The chain links TRBV30 to TRBJ1-2, with 9 bases matching TRBD1. Trimming at V came to 1 base and at J to 6 bases, leaving 3 bases not matched to a gene. Germline loops: CDR1 GTSNPN, CDR2 SVGIG (reference sequence). The CDR3 is 13 amino acids. This CDR3 reads CAWSEGDRDGYTF. DNA for the CDR3: TGTGCCTGGAGTGAGGGGGACAGGGATGGCTACACCTTC.

This rearrangement joins TRBV5-8 to TRBJ2-7; TRBD1 matches 7 bases. V gave up 4 bases and J gave up 0 bases; unmatched junction bases: 4. This CDR3 is built from 14 residues. Germline V gives CDR1 SGHTS, CDR2 YDEGEE. CDR3 DNA: TGTGCCAGCAGCGAGGACAGGAGCTCCTACGAGCAGTACTTC. As protein: CASSEDRSSYEQYF.

The chain combines TRBV20-1 with TRBJ2-2; D not certain. V was clipped by 6 bases and J by 6 bases, with 8 bases between them. The germline CDR1 and CDR2 sequences are DFQATT and SNEGSKA (reference sequence). The CDR3 is 11 amino acids. The CDR3 sequence: CSAHEAGELFF. The CDR3 nucleotides read TGCAGTGCGCATGAGGCCGGGGAGCTGTTTTTT.

The chain uses TRBV29-1 and TRBJ1-2; a weak D match, TRBD1 (5 bases). Between the trimmed V and J ends, which lost 2 bases and 2 bases, there was a span of 12 bases. The germline V gene has CDR1 SQVTM and CDR2 ANQGSEA. CDR3 length equals 14 residues. The CDR3 DNA follows: TGCAGCGTTGAACGGTGGCAGGGAAACTATGGCTACACCTTC. Residues: CSVERWQGNYGYTF.

This chain connects TRBV19 to TRBJ2-7, with 10 bases aligning to TRBD1. This CDR3 has 13 residues. V lost 9 bases, J lost 2 bases, and 4 bases stayed unmatched. Germline V lookup: CDR1 LNHDA, CDR2 SQIVND (reference sequence). The DNA of the CDR3 is TGTGCCAGCACGGACAGGGGGGCCTACGAGCAGTACTTC. Residues: CASTDRGAYEQYF.

The rearrangement uses TRBV19 and TRBJ2-5; D might be TRBD1 (7 bases). CDR3 length: 16 amino acids. Germline V gene sequence: CDR1 LNHDA, CDR2 SQIVND (reference sequence). V lost 5 bases and J lost 5, with 21 bases in between. DNA for the CDR3: TGTGCCAGTAGTCCACCATACAGGGGAGGTGATGAGACCCAGTACTTC. Translation: CASSPPYRGGDETQYF.

The V call is TRBV5-1, the J call TRBJ1-2, with 7 bases fitting TRBD1. The CDR3 is 12 amino acids. Per the germline V gene, CDR1 is SGHRS and CDR2 is YFSETQ. Trimming removed 2 bases from V and 9 bases from J; junction bases left unmatched: 4. The CDR3 nucleotides read TGCGCCAGCAGCTTAGAGACAGGGCGCTACACCTTC. It yields the protein CASSLETGRYTF.

This chain uses TRBV15 with TRBJ2-7; the match to TRBD1 covers 9 bases. V trimming: 5 bases; J trimming: 0 bases; junction bases outside the gene matches: 14. The CDR3 spans 18 residues. From germline, CDR1 is LNHNV and CDR2 YYDKDF (reference sequence). DNA of the CDR3: TGTGCCACCAGCGAACAGGGGGCCATGGCTACCGTCTCCTACGAGCAGTACTTC. Protein product: CATSEQGAMATVSYEQYF. Based on the CDR3 plus reference TRBV15 and TRBJ2-7, the full variable domain is DAMVIQNPRYQVTQFGKPVTLSCSQTLNHNVMYWYQQKSSQAPKLLFHYYDKDFNNEADTPDNFQSRRPNTSFCFLDIRSPGLGDTAMYLCATSEQGAMATVSYEQYFGPGTRLTVT.

This clone was counted a few times. The chain joins TRBV28 to TRBJ1-3, with D unresolved. This CDR3 is built from 15 residues. Germline CDR1 reads MDHEN; CDR2 reads SYDVKM. With 7 bases removed from V and 0 bases from J, the gap between germline ends came to 13 bases. The CDR3 here is CASTSMRRSGNTIYF. The DNA of the CDR3 is TGTGCCAGCACCAGTATGCGGCGCTCTGGAAACACCATATATTTT.